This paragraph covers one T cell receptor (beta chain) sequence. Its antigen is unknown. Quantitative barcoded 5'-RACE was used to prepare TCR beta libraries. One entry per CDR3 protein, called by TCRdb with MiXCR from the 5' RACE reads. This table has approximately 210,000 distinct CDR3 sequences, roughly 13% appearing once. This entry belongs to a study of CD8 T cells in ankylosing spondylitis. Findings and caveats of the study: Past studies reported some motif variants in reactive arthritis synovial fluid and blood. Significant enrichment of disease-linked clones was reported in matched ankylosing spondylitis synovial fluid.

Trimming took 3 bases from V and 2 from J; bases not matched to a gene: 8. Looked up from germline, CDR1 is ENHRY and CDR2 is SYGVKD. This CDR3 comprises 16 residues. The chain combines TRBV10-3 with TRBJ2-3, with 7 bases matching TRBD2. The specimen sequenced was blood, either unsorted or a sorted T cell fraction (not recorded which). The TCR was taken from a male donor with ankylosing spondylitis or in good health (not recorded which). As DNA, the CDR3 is TGTGCCATCAGTGAAGGACGCGGGGGAATCACAGATACGCAGTATTTT. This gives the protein CAISEGRGGITDTQYF.